The 10 T cell receptor beta chains below all came from one sample that was sequenced in a study of T cell responses to AZD1222 COVID-19 vaccine. The repertoire was sequenced with immunoSEQ multiplex PCR; TCRdb's copy has only in-frame clones and lacks some. This table holds roughly 75,000 clones, 65% to 85% found once. The specimen was peripheral blood, collected on day 0 of AZD1222 vaccination. These receptors were taken from an adult in good health.

This clone was detected only once. V is TRBV6-2 or TRBV6-3 and J is TRBJ2-2, with 10 bases lining up with TRBD1. V lost 6 bases to trimming and J lost 4 bases; unmatched junction nucleotides: 8. The CDR3 spans 16 residues. CDR1 and CDR2 (germline): MNHEY, SVGEGT. For the CDR3, the DNA is TGTGCCAGCAGCGGGGACAGGGGAAGTATCACCGGGGAGCTGTTTTTT. Translated: CASSGDRGSITGELFF.

The chain couples TRBV2 to TRBJ1-5, with 8 nucleotides matching TRBD1. Germline assignment: CDR1 SNHLY and CDR2 FYNNEI. J lost 6 bases, V lost 8 bases, and 9 bases had no gene match. CDR3 length: 14 amino acids. CDR3 sequence reads: CASSDRGRSQPQHF. CDR3 DNA sequence: TGTGCCAGCTCCGACAGGGGACGGAGTCAGCCCCAGCATTTT.

This clone was seen only once. The chain joins TRBV28 to TRBJ2-1; D is perhaps TRBD1 or TRBD2 (5 bases each). V was cut by 4 bases and J by 6 bases, with 16 bases left in between. This CDR3 has 15 amino acids. From germline, CDR1 is MDHEN and CDR2 SYDVKM. This CDR3 reads CASSSSGTRGNEQFF. The CDR3 DNA sequence: TGTGCCAGCAGTTCATCCGGGACCAGAGGCAATGAGCAGTTCTTC.

This chain uses TRBV7-2 with TRBJ2-1; D is perhaps TRBD2 (6 bases). The V gene's germline CDR1 is SGHTA and CDR2 FQGNSA. Trimming took off 3 bases at V and 7 bases at J, with 13 bases between the two ends. The CDR3 spans 14 residues. The CDR3 sequence: CASSFLSGPNEQFF. CDR3 DNA sequence: TGTGCCAGCAGCTTCCTTAGCGGACCTAATGAGCAGTTCTTC.

This clone was seen only a few times. V is TRBV9 and J is TRBJ2-7; D might be TRBD1 (5 bases). The V end lost 3 bases, the J end lost 0 bases, and 13 bases lay between the germline ends. This CDR3 region has 15 residues. The germline V gene encodes CDR1 SGDLS and CDR2 YYNGEE. CDR3 DNA: TGTGCCAGCAGCGAAGGACACTCGAGCTCCTACGAGCAGTACTTC. As protein: CASSEGHSSSYEQYF.

The chain joins TRBV5-6 to TRBJ1-5; D is perhaps TRBD1 (5 bases). With 0 bases removed from V and 6 bases from J, the gap between germline ends came to 7 bases. Germline loops: CDR1 SGHDT, CDR2 YYEEEE. The length of the CDR3 is 13 residues. This chain's CDR3 is CASSLGDSQPQHF. CDR3 nucleotide sequence: TGTGCCAGCAGCTTGGGGGACTCTCAGCCCCAGCATTTT.

Here the CDR3 reads CASRSGGGNIQYF. As DNA, the CDR3 is TGCGCCAGCAGGTCAGGGGGCGGAAACATTCAGTACTTC. The J gene is TRBJ2-4, the V gene TRBV10-1; 8 bases map to TRBD1. Losses at the gene ends were 6 bases for V and 6 bases for J; bases not matched to a gene: 4. CDR1 and CDR2 from the germline V gene are WNHNN and SYGVQD (reference sequence). The CDR3 is 13 residues long.

This clone was detected only a few times. The chain has TRBV5-4 and TRBJ2-7; D possibly uses TRBD1 or TRBD2 (5 bases each). V lost 4 bases and J 10 bases, leaving 18 bases between the germline ends. Germline V gives CDR1 SGHNT, CDR2 YYREEE (reference sequence). This CDR3 spans 13 amino acids. The CDR3 reads CASSAGTEREQYF. CDR3 sequence (DNA): TGTGCCAGCAGCGCTGGGACGGAACGGGAACAGTACTTC.

The chain is built from TRBV7-2 and TRBJ1-5; D unclear. Germline lookup yields CDR1 SGHTA and CDR2 FQGNSA. The CDR3 is 15 residues long. Trimming took 2 bases from V and 7 from J, leaving 15 bases between them. The CDR3 loop is CASSLPEVPGQPQHF. The CDR3 coding sequence is TGTGCCAGCAGCTTACCTGAGGTCCCTGGGCAGCCCCAGCATTTT. Filled out from reference TRBV7-2 and TRBJ1-5, the complete variable domain reads GAGVSQSPSNKVTEKGKDVELRCDPISGHTALYWYRQSLGQGLEFLIYFQGNSAPDKSGLPSDRFSAERTGGSVSTLTIQRTQQEDSAVYLCASSLPEVPGQPQHFGDGTRLSIL.

This clone was observed once. The chain is built from TRBV30 and TRBJ1-5; possibly TRBD1 for D (6 bases). The CDR3 has 15 amino acids. Trimming shortened V by 4 bases and J by 1 base, and 14 bases separated the two germline ends. Germline CDR1 GTSNPN, CDR2 SVGIG (reference sequence). The DNA of the CDR3 is TGTGCCTGGAAAACGGACAGTTTGAGCAATCAGCCCCAGCATTTT. Amino acids: CAWKTDSLSNQPQHF.